Listed here is a single TCR beta chain. Its binding antigen is unknown. No quality values exist for individual bases; no much larger clone is one base distant. TRB sequencing was run on genomic DNA with either the immunoSEQ assay at survey resolution or the hsTCRB kit. The source study handled its data this way. The immunoSEQ software handled initial read processing, and the LymphoSeq R package was used for repertoire analyses. For each TRB dataset, clonality was calculated as 1 minus normalized Shannon entropy, and the Gini coefficient was computed as well. Phenotypes of unsorted samples were inferred by mapping TRB sequences from sorted subsets of the recipient or donor onto the same recipient's unsorted samples. TCRdb took over this immuneACCESS table, retaining in-frame rearrangements with V and J assigned. Such tables are incomplete; in checked studies, under half of the missing clones stem from an unresolved V gene, and the remainder is unexplained. V, J and clone size derive from that table, while D and trimming were established from the DNA sequence. This sample holds some 47,000 clones; roughly 86% were observed only once. Around 2.8% of the sample is in the top ten clones.

The CDR3 spans 15 residues, from the cysteine through the phenylalanine. The sequence is cut down to CDR3 DNA, 45 bases in frame from base 1. Germline trimming amounts to 5 bases on V and 6 bases on J, with 10 as the count of junction bases outside the gene matches. Sequences SEHNR (CDR1) and FQNEAQ (CDR2) are obtained from the germline V gene (reference sequence). The sample belongs to a study of T cells after posttransplantation cyclophosphamide (dated by TCRdb to about 2016). Regarding the study in general: T cell repertoire reconstitution was tracked by TRB sequencing after myeloablative bone marrow transplantation in which posttransplantation cyclophosphamide was used as GVHD prophylaxis. Antigen receptor sequencing was done on samples from 35 to 40 PTCy-treated patients and from over 15 related bone marrow donors of those patients. Blood from all 35 or so PTCy patients with 1-year posttransplant specimens was subjected to TRB sequencing. In 3 patients, TRB sequencing was also performed on up to 3 more blood samples taken 2 to 5.2 years after transplant, and in a handful of patients, pretransplant blood was also TRB-sequenced. Because TRA and TRB clonality were tightly correlated in 8 or 9 samples, subsequent TCR analyses were focused on TRB only. Public TRB sequences were checked against a database of over 3,000 sequences associated with responses to pathogens, tumor antigens, self-antigens and alloantigens.

What the research found in general, with its limitations: The TRB repertoires of T cells infiltrating skin or the GI tract showed only limited overlap with the TRB repertoires found in blood. Across about 40 patients, TRB clonality was highly associated with recipient CMV seropositivity and CMV reactivation, and diversity in PTCy patients was similar to diversity in CNI/methotrexate controls. Donor-recipient similarity was low at 1-2 months but rose over the first year, and later blood repertoires were often dominated by donor CD8+ memory clones.

PTCy-treated patients were drawn from a prospective multi-institutional clinical trial. Mononuclear cells from peripheral blood and bone marrow were separated by Ficoll-Hypaque density centrifugation and then cryopreserved. The chain is encoded by TRBV7-9 joined to TRBJ1-5, with 7 bases matching TRBD1. The sequencing input was PBMCs. This clonotype was obtained from a young man with a blood cancer, CMV-positive, and with a related stem cell donor. The bases are TGTGCCAGCAGCCCTCTAACAGGGGTGGGTCAGCCCCAGCATTTT. This codes for CASSPLTGVGQPQHF.